Listed here is a single T cell receptor (beta chain). The V and J ends lost 5 bases and 4 bases respectively, with 12 bases between them. Germline assignment: CDR1 MNHEY and CDR2 SMNVEV (reference sequence). The length of the CDR3 is 15 residues. Recruitment covered roughly 22 US areas and drew participants whose ages spanned about 18 to 90 years. Cohort 3 donors counted as recovered after two negative PCRs, clearance, or resolved symptoms. This sample was included in a study of blood T cell repertoires in COVID-19. Study overall: Sites across the United States, Italy and Spain contributed samples from acute and convalescent COVID-19.

Sequenced by immunoSEQ multiplex PCR; TCRdb stores in-frame clones only, minus some. The table lists around 300,000 clones, 88% of them singletons. Sequencing was carried out using PBMCs or T cells enriched from blood (not recorded which). J is TRBJ1-6 and V is TRBV27; possibly TRBD1 for D (6 bases). This receptor was taken from a woman aged 45-65 years who had recovered from COVID-19. The CDR3 DNA follows: TGTGCCAGCAGTCCTACGGACAGATATAATTCACCCCTCCACTTT. This translates into CASSPTDRYNSPLHF.